What follows are 18 T cell receptor beta chains derived from one specimen sequenced in a study of glioma-infiltrating T cells (TCRdb year 2016). TCRdb names Illumina MiSeq as the instrument used. The iRepertoire nested amplicon-rescue multiplex PCR (arm-PCR) platform was used to amplify TCR alpha and beta CDR3 regions from RNA. Starting from the raw public reads, TCRdb applied fastp trimming at Q25, assembled clones with MiXCR and retained in-frame beta chains. Each record represents a unique CDR3 protein, reported with the most common genes and DNA among its rows. The sample contains around 190,000 distinct CDR3 sequences, around 32% of them found a single time. 20% to 25% of the sample is in the top ten clones. Sequenced material: glioma tissue, nonneoplastic brain tissue, or PBMCs (not recorded which). These TCRs come from a human donor with low-grade glioma or glioblastoma, undergoing nonglioma brain surgery, or in good health (not recorded which).

Many counts were recorded for this clonotype. The chain carries TRBV29-1 and TRBJ2-7; D remains unclear. The CDR3 extends over 10 amino acids. CDR1 and CDR2 (germline): SQVTM, ANQGSEA. Trimming left V 4 bases short and J 5 bases short, with 6 bases between. This CDR3 is CSVVFNEQYF. CDR3 nucleotide sequence: TGCAGCGTTGTCTTCAACGAGCAGTACTTC.

The V and J genes are TRBV6-5 and TRBJ2-1; 10 bases are shared with TRBD1. The CDR3 is 14 amino acids. Trimming at V came to 5 bases and at J to 6 bases, leaving 4 bases not matched to a gene. Germline CDR1 and CDR2: MNHEY and SVGAGI. CDR3 DNA: TGTGCCAGCAGTGGGGACAGGGGTCTCAATGAGCAGTTCTTC. It codes for CASSGDRGLNEQFF.

Many counts were recorded for this clonotype. The rearrangement links TRBV14 to TRBJ2-1, with D hard to call. The V end was cut by 0 bases, the J end by 5 bases, with 5 bases between. The germline V gene encodes CDR1 SGHDN and CDR2 FVKESK. The CDR3 extends over 13 amino acids. As DNA, the CDR3 is TGTGCCAGCAGCCAAGATTATAACAATGAGCAGTTCTTC. As protein: CASSQDYNNEQFF.

At least ten counts were recorded for this clonotype. The chain is built from TRBV7-6 and TRBJ2-5, with no clear D. Germline CDR1 and CDR2: SGHVS and FNYEAQ. The CDR3 runs 15 residues. Between the trimmed V and J ends, which lost 1 base and 5 bases, there was a span of 14 bases. The CDR3 nucleotides read TGTGCCAGCAGCTTAGATCCCACGGCGGAGGAGACCCAGTACTTC. It is translated as CASSLDPTAEETQYF.

This clonotype was seen many times. The chain employs TRBV15 and TRBJ2-3, with D possibly being TRBD2 (6 bases). Trimming cost V 3 bases and J 0 bases, with 13 bases left between them. This CDR3 has 16 residues. Germline CDR1 is LNHNV and CDR2 is YYDKDF (reference sequence). CDR3 sequence: CATSRGGGPSTDTQYF. DNA of the CDR3: TGTGCCACCAGCAGGGGAGGCGGACCTAGCACAGATACGCAGTATTTT.

Comments on this clonotype: A clone one base away is much larger, so this may be a read error. V usage is TRBV3-1 and J usage is TRBJ1-2; 7 positions agree with TRBD1. Per the germline V gene, CDR1 is LGHDT and CDR2 is YNNKEL (reference sequence). V gave up 6 bases and J gave up 5 bases; unmatched junction bases: 12. The CDR3 has 15 residues. The CDR3 loop reads CASSPHTDRDYGYTF. Written as DNA, the CDR3 is TGTGCCAGCAGTCCCCATACAGACAGGGATTATGGCTACACCTTC.

On this clonotype: Possible read error: a much larger clone is one base away. Lacking the conserved final phenylalanine or tryptophan, this CDR3 likely reflects a read error. The rearrangement uses TRBV6-1 and TRBJ2-2; 10 positions match TRBD1. V lost 1 base and J lost 7; bases outside the gene matches: 9. CDR1 MNHNS and CDR2 SASEGT come from the germline V gene. The CDR3 has 17 residues. CDR3 region: CASSEVGTGVGVGELFL. For the CDR3, the DNA is TGTGCCAGCAGTGAAGTAGGGACAGGGGTCGGGGTCGGGGAGCTGTTTCTT.

Many counts were recorded for this clonotype. The chain employs TRBV6-1 and TRBJ1-5; D ambiguous. Trimming took 6 bases from V and 0 from J, leaving 15 bases between them. This CDR3 contains 16 residues. Germline V CDR1 and CDR2: MNHNS, SASEGT. The CDR3 sequence is CASRAGSTVSNQPQHF. The DNA for the CDR3 is TGTGCCAGCAGGGCCGGCTCCACGGTTAGCAATCAGCCCCAGCATTTT.

This clonotype was detected a few times. The chain is built from TRBV30 and TRBJ2-7; D remains ambiguous. CDR1 is GTSNPN, CDR2 SVGIG, per germline (reference sequence). Trimming took off 2 bases at V and 3 bases at J, with 8 bases between the two ends. The CDR3 runs 12 residues. CDR3 sequence reads: CAWSSGRYEQYF. The CDR3 DNA sequence: TGTGCCTGGAGTTCGGGCCGCTACGAGCAGTACTTC.

This clonotype was observed at least ten times. The V call is TRBV29-1, the J call TRBJ1-2; the D gene is possibly TRBD1 (5 bases). Deletions cut 4 bases from V and 2 bases from J, with 11 bases between. CDR1 is SQVTM and CDR2 is ANQGSEA in the germline V gene. The CDR3 consists of 13 residues. CDR3 amino acids: CSVGGGENYGYTF. CDR3 sequence (DNA): TGCAGCGTTGGGGGAGGGGAGAACTATGGCTACACCTTC.

The chain is built from TRBV24-1 and TRBJ2-3, with D possibly being TRBD2 (5 bases). Germline V gives CDR1 KGHDR, CDR2 SFDVKD. V lost 3 bases and J lost 4, with 13 bases in between. The CDR3 runs to 15 residues. This CDR3 is CATSDTGPGADTQYF. Here the CDR3 DNA reads TGTGCCACCAGTGATACCGGTCCCGGGGCAGATACGCAGTATTTT.

The V gene is TRBV5-4, the J gene TRBJ1-2, with 10 bases that match TRBD1. This CDR3 comprises 17 residues. V was clipped by 4 bases and J by 5 bases; unmatched bases: 14. Germline-derived CDR1 and CDR2 are SGHNT and YYREEE (reference sequence). The CDR3 nucleotides read TGTGCCAGCAGCCAAGGACAGGGGACAGGGGAGGGGTATGGCTACACCTTC. As protein: CASSQGQGTGEGYGYTF. The full variable domain, with the rest looked up from reference TRBV5-4 and TRBJ1-2, is ETGVTQSPTHLIKTRGQQVTLRCSSQSGHNTVSWYQQALGQGPQFIFQYYREEENGRGNFPPRFSGLQFPNYSSELNVNALELDDSALYLCASSQGQGTGEGYGYTFGSGTRLTVV.

The chain uses TRBV4-2 and TRBJ2-3; no clear D. Trimming stripped 0 bases from V and 4 bases from J, with 8 bases between. This CDR3 region has 14 residues. Germline CDR1 LGHNA, CDR2 YNFKEQ. The CDR3 coding sequence is TGTGCCAGCAGCCAAGATCGAAGGTCAGATACGCAGTATTTT. Translation: CASSQDRRSDTQYF.

At least ten counts were recorded for this clonotype. The gene calls are TRBV12-3 or TRBV12-4 and TRBJ2-7; no firm D call. The CDR3 is made up of 15 amino acids. Between the trimmed V and J ends, which lost 5 bases and 5 bases, there was a span of 19 bases. CDR3 in amino acids: CASSPPVPLENEQYF. DNA of the CDR3: TGTGCCAGCAGTCCACCGGTCCCTCTCGAAAACGAGCAGTACTTC.

The rearrangement joins TRBV20-1 to TRBJ2-1, with 10 bases lining up with TRBD2. In germline, CDR1 is DFQATT, CDR2 SNEGSKA (reference sequence). CDR3 length: 15 amino acids. V was pared by 5 bases and J by 6 bases, with 10 bases of the junction left unmatched. As DNA, the CDR3 is TGCAGTGCTTCCCTGCCTAGCGGGAGTCGCAATGAGCAGTTCTTC. Translated: CSASLPSGSRNEQFF.

This chain connects TRBV7-9 to TRBJ2-5, with 7 positions matching TRBD2. Germline-derived CDR1 and CDR2 are SEHNR and FQNEAQ (reference sequence). V was pared by 4 bases and J by 1 base, with 15 bases of the junction left unmatched. There are 18 residues in the CDR3. CDR3: CASSSHLERGLIQETQYF. DNA for the CDR3: TGTGCCAGCAGCTCCCACCTAGAGCGGGGCCTGATCCAAGAGACCCAGTACTTC.

The genes are TRBV4-3 and TRBJ2-1; the match to TRBD2 covers 10 bases. Germline CDR1 is LGHNA and CDR2 is YSLEER. After removal of 1 base from V and 7 bases from J, the junction contained 10 bases not matched to a gene. This CDR3 has 17 amino acids. Here the CDR3 DNA reads TGCGCCAGCAGCCAAGGCCTGGCTAGCGGGAGAAGTAATGAGCAGTTCTTC. Translation gives CASSQGLASGRSNEQFF.

This clonotype was counted at least ten times. This chain joins TRBV6-1 and TRBJ2-7, with TRBD2 matching over 10 bases. Germline assignment: CDR1 MNHNS and CDR2 SASEGT. This CDR3 has 15 residues. The V gene end was trimmed by 5 bases and the J gene end by 0 bases; junction bases not matched to a gene: 4. CDR3 sequence (DNA): TGTGCCAGCAGTTCTAGCGGGAGACCCTCCTACGAGCAGTACTTC. Translating it yields CASSSSGRPSYEQYF.